This T cell receptor (beta chain) was sequenced for a study of blood T cells in healthy people across ages. Through a sample-barcoded 5' primer and a J-beta primer mix, a second PCR was run for roughly 6 to 11 cycles. TCRdb passed the 5' RACE reads through MiXCR, listing each CDR3 protein once. The table has approximately 960,000 distinct CDR3 sequences, almost 30% seen once. The CDR3 runs 20 residues. Germline lookup yields CDR1 DFQATT and CDR2 SNEGSKA (reference sequence). Losses at the gene ends were 0 bases for V and 0 bases for J; bases not matched to a gene: 17. These same data were also listed under a study on T cells of mothers and their children.

Input material: blood. V usage is TRBV20-1 and J usage is TRBJ1-5; 7 bases agree with TRBD1. This TCR came from a woman in her forties in good health. This chain's CDR3 is CSARDYRLIGTDHSNQPQHF. The CDR3 DNA follows: TGCAGTGCTAGAGATTATAGGTTGATAGGGACAGACCATAGCAATCAGCCCCAGCATTTT.